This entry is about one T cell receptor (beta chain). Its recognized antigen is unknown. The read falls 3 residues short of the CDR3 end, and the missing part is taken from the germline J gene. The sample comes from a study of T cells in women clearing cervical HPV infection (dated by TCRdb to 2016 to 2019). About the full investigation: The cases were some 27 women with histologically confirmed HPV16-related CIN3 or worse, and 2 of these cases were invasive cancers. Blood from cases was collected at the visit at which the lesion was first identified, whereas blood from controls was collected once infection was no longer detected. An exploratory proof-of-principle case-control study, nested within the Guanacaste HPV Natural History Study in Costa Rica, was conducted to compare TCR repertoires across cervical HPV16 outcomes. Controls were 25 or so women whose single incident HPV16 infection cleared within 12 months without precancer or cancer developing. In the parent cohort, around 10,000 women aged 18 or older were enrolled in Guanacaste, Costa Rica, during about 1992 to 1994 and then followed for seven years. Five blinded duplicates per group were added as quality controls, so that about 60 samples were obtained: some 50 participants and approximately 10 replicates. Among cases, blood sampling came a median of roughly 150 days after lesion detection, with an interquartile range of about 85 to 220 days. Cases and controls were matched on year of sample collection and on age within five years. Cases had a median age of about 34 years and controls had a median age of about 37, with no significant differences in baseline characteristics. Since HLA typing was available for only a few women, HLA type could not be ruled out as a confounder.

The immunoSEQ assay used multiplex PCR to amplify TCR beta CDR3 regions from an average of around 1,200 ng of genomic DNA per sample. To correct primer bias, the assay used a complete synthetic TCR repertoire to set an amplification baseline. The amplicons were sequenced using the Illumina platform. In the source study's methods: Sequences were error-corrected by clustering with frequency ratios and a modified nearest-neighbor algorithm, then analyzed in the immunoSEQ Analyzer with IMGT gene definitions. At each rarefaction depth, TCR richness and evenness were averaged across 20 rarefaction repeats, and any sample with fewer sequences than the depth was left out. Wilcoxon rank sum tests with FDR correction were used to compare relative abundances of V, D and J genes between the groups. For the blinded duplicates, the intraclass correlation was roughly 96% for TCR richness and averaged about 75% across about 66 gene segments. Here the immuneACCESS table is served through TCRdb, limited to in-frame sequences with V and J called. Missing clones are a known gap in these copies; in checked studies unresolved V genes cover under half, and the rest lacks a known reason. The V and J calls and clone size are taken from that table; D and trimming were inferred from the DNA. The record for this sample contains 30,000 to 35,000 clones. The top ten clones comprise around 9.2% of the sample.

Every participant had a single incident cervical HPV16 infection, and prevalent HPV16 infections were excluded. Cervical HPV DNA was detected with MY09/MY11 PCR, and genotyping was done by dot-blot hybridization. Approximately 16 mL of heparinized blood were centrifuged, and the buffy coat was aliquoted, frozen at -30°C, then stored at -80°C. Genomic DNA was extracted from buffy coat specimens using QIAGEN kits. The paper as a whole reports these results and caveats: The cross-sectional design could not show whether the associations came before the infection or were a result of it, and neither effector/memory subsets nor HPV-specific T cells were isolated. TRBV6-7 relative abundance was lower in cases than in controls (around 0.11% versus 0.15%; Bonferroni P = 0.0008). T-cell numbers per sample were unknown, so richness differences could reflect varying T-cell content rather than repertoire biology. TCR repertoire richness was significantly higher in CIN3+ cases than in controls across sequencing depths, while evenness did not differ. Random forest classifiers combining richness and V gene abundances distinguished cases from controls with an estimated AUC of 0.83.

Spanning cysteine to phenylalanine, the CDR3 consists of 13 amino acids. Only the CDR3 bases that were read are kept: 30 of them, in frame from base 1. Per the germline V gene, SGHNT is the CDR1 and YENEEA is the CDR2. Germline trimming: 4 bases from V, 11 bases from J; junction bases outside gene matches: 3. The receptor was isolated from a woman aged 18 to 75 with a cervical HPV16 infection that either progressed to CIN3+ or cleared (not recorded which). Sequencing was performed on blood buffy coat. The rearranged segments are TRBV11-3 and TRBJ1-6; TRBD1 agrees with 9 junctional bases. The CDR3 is CASSSGQGTPLHF. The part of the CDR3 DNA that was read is TGTGCCAGCAGCTCGGGACAGGGTACACCC.